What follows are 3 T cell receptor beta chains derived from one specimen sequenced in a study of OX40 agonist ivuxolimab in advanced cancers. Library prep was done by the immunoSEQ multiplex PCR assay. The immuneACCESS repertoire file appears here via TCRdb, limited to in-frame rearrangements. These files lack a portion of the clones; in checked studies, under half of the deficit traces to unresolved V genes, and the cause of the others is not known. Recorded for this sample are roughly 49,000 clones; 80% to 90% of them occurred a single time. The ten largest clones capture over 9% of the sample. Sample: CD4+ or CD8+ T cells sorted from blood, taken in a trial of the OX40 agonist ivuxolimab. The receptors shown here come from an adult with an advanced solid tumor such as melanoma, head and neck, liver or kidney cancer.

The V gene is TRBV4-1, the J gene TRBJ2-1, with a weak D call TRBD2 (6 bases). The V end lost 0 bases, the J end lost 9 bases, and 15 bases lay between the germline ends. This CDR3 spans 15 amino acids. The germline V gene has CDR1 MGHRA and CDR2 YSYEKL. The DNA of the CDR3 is TGCGCCAGCAGCCAAGAGGAGGGCTGGCGTAGTGAGCAGTTCTTC. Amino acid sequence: CASSQEEGWRSEQFF.

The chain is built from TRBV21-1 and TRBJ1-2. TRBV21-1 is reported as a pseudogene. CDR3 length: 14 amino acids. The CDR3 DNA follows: TGTGCCAGCAGCGGGGGGGCACAGGCCTATGGCTACACCTTC. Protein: CASSGGAQAYGYTF.

The CDR3 DNA reads TGTGCCAGCAGCGAGGGGCGGGAGACCCAGTACTTC. This sequence encodes CASSEGRETQYF. The chain uses TRBV2 and TRBJ2-5, with D possibly called TRBD1 or TRBD2 (5 bases each). V was pared by 6 bases and J by 5 bases, with 10 bases between. Looked up from germline, CDR1 is SNHLY and CDR2 is FYNNEI. The CDR3 length is 12 residues.